This record looks at one TCR beta chain sequence and its context. The sample originates from a study of blood T cell repertoires in COVID-19. In the study overall: PBMCs, B-cell-depleted T cells, or T cells provided the cDNA or gDNA that made up the material.

The study recruited people aged about 18 to 89 years across 20 to 30 US areas. Cohorts were assigned according to the clinical history that participants reported. It was within 2 weeks before study entry that exposed participants met a COVID-19 case. TCRdb's copy holds only in-frame clones and misses some; the assay was immunoSEQ multiplex PCR. The repertoire consists of about 140,000 clones, with about four fifths occurring once and the leading ten covering 1.6%. The CDR3 consists of 12 residues. CDR1 MNHNY and CDR2 SVGAGI come from the germline V gene (reference sequence). V was cut by 6 bases and J by 7 bases, with 13 bases left in between.

Input material: PBMCs or T cells enriched from blood (not recorded which). The chain has TRBV6-6 and TRBJ2-7; no clear D. This clonotype was sampled from a woman between 18 and 30 years old who had been exposed to COVID-19. The CDR3 loop reads CASRSVYNEQYF. The CDR3 DNA is TGTGCCAGCAGGTCCGTTTATAATGAGCAGTACTTC.